One sample yielded the 25 T cell receptor beta chains listed below, sequenced in a study of CD8 T cells in ankylosing spondylitis (dated by TCRdb to the late 2010s). The library was prepared using 5' RACE. Instrument on record: Illumina HiSeq 2500. Using fastp at Q25 and MiXCR, TCRdb reprocessed the public reads and kept productive beta chains. Merged by CDR3 protein, the rows form single entries marked with the most common genes and DNA. In all, the sample holds 200,000 to 250,000 distinct CDR3 sequences, and around 8% of those were seen once. The leading ten clones occupy approximately 4.8% of the sample. Sequences were obtained from blood, either unsorted or a sorted T cell fraction (not recorded which). These receptors all stem from a female donor with ankylosing spondylitis or in good health (not recorded which).

This clonotype has a count of ten or more. The chain has TRBV19 and TRBJ1-1, with no clear D. The CDR3 is made up of 12 amino acids. The germline V gene encodes CDR1 LNHDA and CDR2 SQIVND (reference sequence). V was shortened by 10 bases and J by 3 bases, with 12 bases between the two germline ends. In DNA, the CDR3 is TGTGCCACCGTGGGAGCGGACACTGAAGCTTTCTTT. Protein sequence: CATVGADTEAFF.

This clonotype was detected ten times or more. This chain uses TRBV9 with TRBJ2-3; 10 nucleotides match TRBD2. Germline V CDR1 and CDR2: SGDLS, YYNGEE. The J segment lost 3 bases and the V segment lost 2 bases, leaving 6 bases of the junction unmatched. The CDR3 has 16 residues. The CDR3 loop reads CASSVSSSGRTDTQYF. The CDR3 region has the DNA TGTGCCAGCAGCGTCTCAAGTAGCGGGAGGACAGATACGCAGTATTTT.

Ten or more counts support this clonotype. The chain carries TRBV4-3 and TRBJ2-7; unclear D gene. The germline gives CDR1 LGHNA, CDR2 YSLEER. With 0 bases removed from V and 3 bases from J, the gap between germline ends came to 12 bases. The CDR3 length is 15 residues. CDR3 residues: CASSQDLRALYEQYF. The CDR3 DNA sequence: TGCGCCAGCAGCCAAGACCTCCGGGCTCTCTACGAGCAGTACTTC.

The chain is built from TRBV7-2 and TRBJ2-1, with 10 bases identical to TRBD2. The J segment lost 5 bases and the V segment lost 2 bases, leaving 3 bases of the junction unmatched. The germline V gene encodes CDR1 SGHTA and CDR2 FQGNSA. This CDR3 spans 15 amino acids. The CDR3, as DNA: TGTGCCAGCAGCTTAACTAGCGGGGCTAACAATGAGCAGTTCTTC. Its translation is CASSLTSGANNEQFF.

This clonotype was found many times. The V gene is TRBV7-9, the J gene TRBJ2-1, with D possibly matching TRBD1 (5 bases). Trimming removed 5 bases at V and 7 bases at J, with 9 bases between. The CDR3 consists of 12 residues. Germline CDR1 reads SEHNR; CDR2 reads FQNEAQ (reference sequence). The CDR3 nucleotides are TGTGCCAGCAGCACCAGGGCTAATGAGCAGTTCTTC. This gives the protein CASSTRANEQFF.

This clonotype was recorded at least ten times. V usage is TRBV20-1 and J usage is TRBJ2-3; a possible D gene is TRBD2 (6 bases). The CDR3 spans 15 residues. The germline CDR1 and CDR2 sequences are DFQATT and SNEGSKA (reference sequence). Trimming removed 6 bases at V and 0 bases at J, with 16 bases between. CDR3 residues: CSAVPSALSTDTQYF. The CDR3 region has the DNA TGCAGTGCAGTACCTAGCGCACTTAGCACAGATACGCAGTATTTT.

This clonotype showed up many times. This chain connects TRBV6-6 to TRBJ2-7; possible D gene TRBD2, 5 bases. CDR1 and CDR2 (germline): MNHNY, SVGAGI (reference sequence). V was trimmed by 2 bases and J by 5 bases, leaving 16 bases between them. This CDR3 comprises 15 residues. Written as DNA, the CDR3 is TGTGCCAGCAGTTACGCGCCAGGTATCGGGAACGAGCAGTACTTC. It specifies CASSYAPGIGNEQYF.

In its sample, this clonotype was seen once. Germline and junction disagree at one end, which may indicate a read error. The V and J genes are TRBV9 and TRBJ2-1, with D possibly matching TRBD2 (5 bases). The length of the CDR3 is 12 residues. Looked up from germline, CDR1 is SGDLS and CDR2 is YYNGEE. Here the CDR3 reads CAGSVGRGEQFF. Written as DNA, the CDR3 is TGTGCCGGCAGCGTCGGACGGGGTGAGCAGTTCTTC. The full variable domain, completed using reference TRBV9 and TRBJ2-1, is DSGVTQTPKHLITATGQRVTLRCSPRSGDLSVYWYQQSLDQGLQFLIQYYNGEERAKGNILERFSAQQFPDLHSELNLSSLELGDSALYFCAGSVGRGEQFFGPGTRLTVL.

This clonotype was found many times. The chain joins TRBV6-2 or TRBV6-3 to TRBJ2-1, with no clear D. The CDR3 runs 11 residues. Trimming pared 4 bases from V and 9 bases from J, leaving 7 bases between. Germline assignment: CDR1 MNHEY and CDR2 SVGEGT. The CDR3 loop reads CASSLKVEQFF. CDR3 DNA: TGTGCCAGCAGTTTGAAGGTTGAGCAGTTCTTC.

This clonotype showed up many times. The rearrangement uses TRBV6-2 or TRBV6-3 and TRBJ2-1; 9 bases align to TRBD2. Germline-derived CDR1 and CDR2 are MNHEY and SVGEGT. CDR3 length: 15 residues. Trimming at V came to 5 bases and at J to 0 bases, leaving 2 bases not matched to a gene. The CDR3 coding sequence is TGTGCCAGCAGTCTTAGCGGGGGCTCCTACAATGAGCAGTTCTTC. It yields the protein CASSLSGGSYNEQFF.

The table lists this clonotype with many counts. V usage is TRBV20-1 and J usage is TRBJ2-7, with 8 bases aligning to TRBD2. Germline V gene sequence: CDR1 DFQATT, CDR2 SNEGSKA (reference sequence). There are 13 residues in the CDR3. V gave up 6 bases and J gave up 2 bases; unmatched junction bases: 6. CDR3 amino acids: CSANSGATYEQYF. CDR3 DNA sequence: TGCAGTGCGAATAGCGGGGCCACCTACGAGCAGTACTTC.

This clonotype was recorded many times. The chain joins TRBV12-3 or TRBV12-4 to TRBJ2-1; a possible D gene is TRBD1 (5 bases). The V gene lost 2 bases and the J gene lost 9 bases, with 5 bases spanning the gap. This CDR3 has 11 residues. The CDR3 DNA reads TGTGCCAGCAGTTTAAGGGGTGAGCAGTTCTTC. Translating gives CASSLRGEQFF.

This clonotype came up many times. The chain links TRBV12-3 or TRBV12-4 to TRBJ2-5; 11 nucleotides line up with TRBD2. The CDR3 covers 15 residues. The J segment lost 4 bases and the V segment lost 3 bases, leaving 4 bases of the junction unmatched. CDR3 loop: CASSLGLAGGETQYF. The CDR3 DNA reads TGTGCCAGCAGTTTGGGTCTAGCGGGAGGAGAGACCCAGTACTTC.

This clonotype was recorded many times. The chain employs TRBV7-3 and TRBJ2-1; TRBD2 is a possible D gene (6 bases). V shed 5 bases and J shed 2 bases, with 13 bases lying between them. Germline-derived CDR1 and CDR2 are SGHTA and FQGTGA. This CDR3 has 15 amino acids. CDR3 in DNA: TGTGCCAGCAGCAGGCGACTAGGGGCCTACAATGAGCAGTTCTTC. Its protein is CASSRRLGAYNEQFF.

At least ten counts were recorded for this clonotype. The rearrangement links TRBV7-8 to TRBJ1-1; D unresolved. CDR3 size: 12 residues. Per germline, CDR1 SGHVS and CDR2 FQNEAQ. Trimming left V 1 base short and J 6 bases short, with 6 bases between. The CDR3 protein is CASSLVESEAFF. The CDR3 region has the DNA TGTGCCAGCAGCTTAGTCGAGTCTGAAGCTTTCTTT.

The chain has TRBV20-1 and TRBJ1-5; no clear D gene. Germline assignment: CDR1 DFQATT and CDR2 SNEGSKA (reference sequence). This CDR3 comprises 14 residues. V lost 8 bases, J lost 0 bases, and 14 bases lay in between. In DNA, the CDR3 is TGCAGTTCCGCGGGGAAACATAGCAATCAGCCCCAGCATTTT. Protein: CSSAGKHSNQPQHF.

V and J are TRBV29-1 and TRBJ2-5, with D possibly TRBD1 on 6 matching bases. The CDR3 runs 12 residues. Deletions cut 7 bases from V and 2 bases from J, with 11 bases between. From germline, CDR1 is SQVTM and CDR2 ANQGSEA. The CDR3 coding sequence is TGCAGCGGGGGGCGGGTACAAGAGACCCAGTACTTC. This gives the protein CSGGRVQETQYF.

As regards this clonotype: Being one base from a much bigger clone, this may be a read error. This is likely a read error, given that the CDR3 carries no conserved phenylalanine or tryptophan at its end. The chain employs TRBV5-1 and TRBJ2-5, with TRBD2 identical over 10 bases. CDR3 length: 15 amino acids. CDR1 SGHRS and CDR2 YFSETQ come from the germline V gene. Unmatched junction bases numbered 1, after V lost 1 base and J lost 1 base. CDR3 nucleotide sequence: TGCGCCAGCAGCTTGACTAGCGGGATCCAAGAGACCCAGTACTCC. It codes for CASSLTSGIQETQYS.

Many counts were recorded for this clonotype. The V call is TRBV12-3 or TRBV12-4, the J call TRBJ1-2, with D possibly TRBD1 on 5 matching bases. With 5 bases removed from V and 4 bases from J, the gap between germline ends came to 11 bases. This CDR3 contains 13 residues. CDR3: CASSRGRAYGYTF. For the CDR3, the DNA is TGTGCCAGCAGTAGGGGACGGGCCTATGGCTACACCTTC.

This clonotype was counted many times. V and J are TRBV5-1 and TRBJ2-7, with 10 bases matching TRBD1. CDR1 SGHRS and CDR2 YFSETQ come from the germline V gene. The CDR3 is 12 amino acids. Trimming took 8 bases from V and 5 from J; bases not matched to a gene: 4. CDR3 sequence: CASGQGGNEQYF. CDR3 DNA sequence: TGCGCCAGTGGACAGGGGGGCAACGAGCAGTACTTC.

This clonotype has a count of ten or more. The chain uses TRBV6-1 and TRBJ2-3; D is tentatively TRBD1 or TRBD2 (5 bases each). CDR1 and CDR2 (germline): MNHNS, SASEGT. V lost 7 bases to trimming and J lost 1 base, with 9 bases between them. This CDR3 is built from 13 residues. The CDR3 reads CASKRGRTDTQYF. CDR3 DNA: TGTGCCAGCAAGAGGGGACGCACAGATACGCAGTATTTT.

Only one count was recorded for this clonotype. A much larger clone is a single base away; this may be a read error. The chain combines TRBV11-2 with TRBJ1-4, with D unresolved. Germline CDR1 and CDR2: SGHAT and FQNNGV. The CDR3 contains 14 residues. Trimming pared 5 bases from V and 4 bases from J, leaving 11 bases between. Written as DNA, the CDR3 is TGTGCCAGCAGCCTCTCCTCGGTTAATGAAAAACTGTTTTTT. Translated, it gives CASSLSSVNEKLFF.

The chain has TRBV15 and TRBJ1-4; 7 bases agree with TRBD1. There are 17 residues in the CDR3. Per germline, CDR1 LNHNV and CDR2 YYDKDF (reference sequence). Germline trimming cut 1 base from V and 7 bases from J; bases unmatched to any gene: 12. DNA for the CDR3: TGTGCCACCAGCAGAGGGGTGCGACAGGGCGGTGTTGAAAAACTGTTTTTT. It encodes CATSRGVRQGGVEKLFF.

V gene TRBV5-5 combines with J gene TRBJ2-7; 8 positions agree with TRBD2. V was pared by 1 base and J by 4 bases, with 4 bases of the junction left unmatched. CDR1 is SGHKS, CDR2 YYEKEE, per germline (reference sequence). This CDR3 comprises 14 residues. Here the CDR3 DNA reads TGTGCCAGCAGCTTGACTAGCGGATTGTACGAGCAGTACTTC. Its translation is CASSLTSGLYEQYF. The entire variable domain, with the rest obtained from reference TRBV5-5 and TRBJ2-7, is as follows: DAGVTQSPTHLIKTRGQQVTLRCSPISGHKSVSWYQQVLGQGPQFIFQYYEKEERGRGNFPDRFSARQFPNYSSELNVNALLLGDSALYLCASSLTSGLYEQYFGPGTRLTVT.

This clonotype has at least ten counts. The chain's CDR3 is CASSPPTGNNYGYTF. The CDR3 DNA reads as TGTGCCAGCAGCCCCCCGACAGGGAACAACTATGGCTACACCTTC. The chain joins TRBV14 to TRBJ1-2; TRBD1 matches 7 bases. V was clipped by 4 bases and J by 2 bases; unmatched bases: 7. Germline V CDR1 and CDR2: SGHDN, FVKESK. The CDR3 sequence is 15 residues long.